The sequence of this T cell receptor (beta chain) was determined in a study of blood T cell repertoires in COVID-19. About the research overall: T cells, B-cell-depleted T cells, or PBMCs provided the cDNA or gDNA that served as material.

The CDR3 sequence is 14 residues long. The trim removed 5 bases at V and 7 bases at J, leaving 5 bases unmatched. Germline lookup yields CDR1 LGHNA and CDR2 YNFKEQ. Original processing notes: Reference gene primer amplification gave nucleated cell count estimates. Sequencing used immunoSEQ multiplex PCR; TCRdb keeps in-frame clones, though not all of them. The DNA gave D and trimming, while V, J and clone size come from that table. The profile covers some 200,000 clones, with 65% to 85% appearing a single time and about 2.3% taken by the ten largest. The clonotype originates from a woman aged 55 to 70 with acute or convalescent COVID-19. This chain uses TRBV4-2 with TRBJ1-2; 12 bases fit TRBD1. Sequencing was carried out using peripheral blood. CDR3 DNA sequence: TGTGCCAGCAGCGTCGGGACAGGGGGCAGTGGCTACACCTTC. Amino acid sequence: CASSVGTGGSGYTF.